The entry below describes one T cell receptor (beta chain). Antigen specificity is unknown. V was shortened by 2 bases and J by 5 bases, with 19 bases between the two germline ends. The CDR3 is made up of 17 amino acids. Germline CDR1 is SGHTA and CDR2 is FQGNSA. The record originates from a study of T cell responses to AZD1222 COVID-19 vaccine. Only in-frame clones appear in the TCRdb table, and some are missing; sequencing was by immunoSEQ multiplex PCR. The sample includes 120,000 or so clones, approximately 90% of them seen just once. Findings and limits, study-wide: Recipients of two AZD1222 doses showed rising Spike-specific TCR breadth and depth.

The receptor comes from an adult who received the AZD1222 COVID-19 vaccine. The sample consisted of peripheral blood, taken 28 days after the second AZD1222 dose. The rearrangement links TRBV7-2 to TRBJ1-5; weak D call: TRBD1 (6 bases). CDR3 nucleotides: TGTGCCAGCAGCTTAAGTGACGGGACACGCTTACATCAGCCCCAGCATTTT. The encoded protein is CASSLSDGTRLHQPQHF.